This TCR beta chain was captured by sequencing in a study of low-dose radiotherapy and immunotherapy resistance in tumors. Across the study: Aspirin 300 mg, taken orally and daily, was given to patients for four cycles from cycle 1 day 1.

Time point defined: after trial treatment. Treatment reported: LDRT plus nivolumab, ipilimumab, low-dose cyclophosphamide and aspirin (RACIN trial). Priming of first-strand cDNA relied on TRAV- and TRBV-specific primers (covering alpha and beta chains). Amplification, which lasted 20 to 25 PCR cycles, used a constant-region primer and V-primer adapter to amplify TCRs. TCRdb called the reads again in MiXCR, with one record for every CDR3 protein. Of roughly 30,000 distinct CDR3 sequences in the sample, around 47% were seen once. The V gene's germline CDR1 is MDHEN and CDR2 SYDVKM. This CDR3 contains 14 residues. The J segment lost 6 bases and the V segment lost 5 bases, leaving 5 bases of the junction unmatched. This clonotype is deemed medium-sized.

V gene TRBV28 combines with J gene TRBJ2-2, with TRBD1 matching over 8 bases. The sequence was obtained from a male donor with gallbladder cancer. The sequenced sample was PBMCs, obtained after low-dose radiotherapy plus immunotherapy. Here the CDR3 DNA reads TGTGCCAGCAGTCCGGGACAGGCGTCCGGGGAGCTGTTTTTT. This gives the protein CASSPGQASGELFF.